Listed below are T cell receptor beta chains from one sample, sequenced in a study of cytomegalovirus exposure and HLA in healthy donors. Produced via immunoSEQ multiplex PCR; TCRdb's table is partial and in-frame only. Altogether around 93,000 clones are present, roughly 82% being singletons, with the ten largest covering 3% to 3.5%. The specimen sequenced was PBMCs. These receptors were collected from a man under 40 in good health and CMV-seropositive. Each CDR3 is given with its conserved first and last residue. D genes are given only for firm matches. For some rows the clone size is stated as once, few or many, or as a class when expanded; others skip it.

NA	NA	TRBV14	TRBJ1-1	CASSPSRGAGAFF	TGTGCCAGCAGCCCAAGCAGGGGCGCGGGAGCTTTCTTT
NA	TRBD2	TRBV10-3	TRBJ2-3	CAISVSGLAGERDTQYF	TGTGCCATCAGTGTGTCTGGACTAGCGGGAGAAAGAGATACGCAGTATTTT
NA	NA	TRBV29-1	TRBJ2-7	CSAVSGTYEQYF	TGCAGCGCTGTAAGCGGAACCTACGAGCAGTACTTC
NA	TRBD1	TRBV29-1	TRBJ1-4	CSVGQGQGAEKLFF	TGCAGCGTTGGTCAGGGACAGGGGGCTGAAAAACTGTTTTTT
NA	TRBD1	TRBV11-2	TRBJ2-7	CASSLTGGFEQYF	TGTGCCAGCAGTTTGACAGGGGGATTTGAGCAGTACTTC
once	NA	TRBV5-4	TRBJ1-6	CASSLGGGSPLHF	TGTGCCAGCAGCTTGGGAGGAGGTTCACCCCTCCACTTT
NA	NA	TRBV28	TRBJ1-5	CASSDRGSPHF	TGTGCCAGCAGCGATAGGGGCTCTCCTCATTTT
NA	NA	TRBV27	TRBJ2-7	CASSFVAAPSYEQYF	TGCGCCAGCAGTTTCGTAGCGGCACCCTCCTACGAGCAGTACTTC
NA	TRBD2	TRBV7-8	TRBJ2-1	CASSLDSGLGDYNEQFF	TGTGCCAGCAGCTTAGATTCGGGACTAGGGGACTACAATGAGCAGTTCTTC
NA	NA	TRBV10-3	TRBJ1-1	CAIRDGTPNTEAFF	TGTGCCATCAGGGACGGGACACCGAACACTGAAGCTTTCTTT
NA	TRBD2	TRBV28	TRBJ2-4	CASSFGWSGRRTNIQYF	TGTGCCAGCAGTTTTGGATGGAGCGGGAGGAGGACAAACATTCAGTACTTC
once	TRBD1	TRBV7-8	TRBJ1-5	CASSLSGQNNQPQHF	TGTGCCAGCAGCTTATCGGGACAGAACAATCAGCCCCAGCATTTT
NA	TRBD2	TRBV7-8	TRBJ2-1	CASSLAGTSGVNEQFF	TGTGCCAGCAGCTTAGCGGGGACTAGCGGGGTCAATGAGCAGTTCTTC
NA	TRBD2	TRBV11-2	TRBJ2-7	CASSSAGAGGNSYEQYF	TGTGCCAGCAGCTCGGCCGGAGCGGGAGGGAACTCCTACGAGCAGTACTTC
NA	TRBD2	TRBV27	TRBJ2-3	CASSLGLAGPWDTQYF	TGTGCCAGCAGCCTGGGACTAGCGGGACCCTGGGATACGCAGTATTTT
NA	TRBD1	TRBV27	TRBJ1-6	CASTSGQVDSPLHF	TGTGCCAGCACCTCGGGACAGGTGGATTCACCCCTCCACTTT
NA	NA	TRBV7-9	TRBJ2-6	CASSDRSSGANVLTF	TGTGCCAGCAGCGACCGGAGCTCTGGGGCCAACGTCCTGACTTTC
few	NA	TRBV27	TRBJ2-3	CASRDSFPDTQYF	TGTGCCAGCAGGGACAGTTTCCCAGATACGCAGTATTTT
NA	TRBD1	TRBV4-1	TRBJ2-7	CASSQLTGSYEQYF	TGCGCCAGCAGCCAATTGACAGGGTCCTACGAGCAGTACTTC
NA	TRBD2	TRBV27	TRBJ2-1	CASSLYSGGYSYNEQFF	TGTGCCAGCAGTTTATATAGCGGGGGCTACTCCTACAATGAGCAGTTCTTC
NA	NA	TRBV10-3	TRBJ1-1	CAIREDRIVTEAFF	TGTGCCATCAGGGAGGACAGAATTGTGACTGAAGCTTTCTTT
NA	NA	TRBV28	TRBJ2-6	CASSWGGRGRSGANVLTF	TGTGCCAGCAGTTGGGGGGGCAGGGGCCGCTCTGGGGCCAACGTCCTGACTTTC
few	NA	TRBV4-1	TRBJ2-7	CASSQDSYEQYF	TGCGCCAGCAGCCAAGATAGCTACGAGCAGTACTTC
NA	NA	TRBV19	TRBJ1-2	CASSIISRGNGYTF	TGTGCCAGTAGTATCATCTCCCGCGGAAATGGCTACACCTTC
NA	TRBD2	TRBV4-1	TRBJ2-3	CASRRLAGGTDTQYF	TGCGCCAGCCGGCGACTAGCGGGAGGGACAGATACGCAGTATTTT
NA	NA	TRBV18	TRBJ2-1	CASSPLIYNEQFF	TGTGCCAGCTCACCACTCATCTACAATGAGCAGTTCTTC
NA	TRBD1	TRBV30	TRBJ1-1	CAWSAGTGMNTEAFF	TGTGCCTGGAGTGCAGGGACAGGGATGAACACTGAAGCTTTCTTT
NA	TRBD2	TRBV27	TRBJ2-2	CASGTRGGGELFF	TGTGCCTCCGGGACTAGGGGGGGAGGGGAGCTGTTTTTT
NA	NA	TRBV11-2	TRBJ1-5	CASSLGAGAVDQPQHF	TGTGCCAGCAGCTTAGGGGCAGGGGCTGTCGATCAGCCCCAGCATTTT
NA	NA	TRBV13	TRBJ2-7	CANSTSVRDTGYEQYF	TGTGCCAACAGCACCTCAGTGCGGGATACCGGCTACGAGCAGTACTTC
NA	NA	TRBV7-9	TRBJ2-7	CSSSIGTEQYF	TGTTCCAGCAGCATCGGGACAGAGCAGTACTTC
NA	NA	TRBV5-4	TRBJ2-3	CASSLASVSTDTQYF	TGTGCCAGCAGCTTGGCTAGCGTTAGCACAGATACGCAGTATTTT
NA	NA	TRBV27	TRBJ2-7	CASSLSERTYEQYF	TGTGCCAGCAGTTTATCGGAGCGGACCTACGAGCAGTACTTC
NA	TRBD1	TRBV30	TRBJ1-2	CAWRPTGGAPYGYTF	TGTGCCTGGAGGCCGACAGGGGGCGCTCCCTATGGCTACACCTTC
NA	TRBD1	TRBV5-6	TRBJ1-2	CASSLVWTGDRGYTF	TGTGCCAGCAGCTTGGTCTGGACAGGGGATCGCGGCTACACCTTC
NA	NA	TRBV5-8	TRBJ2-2	CASSLTALSTGELFF	TGTGCCAGCAGCTTGACAGCTTTGTCGACCGGGGAGCTGTTTTTT
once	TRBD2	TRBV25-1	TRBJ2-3	CASSEGTTKGGRTDTQYF	TGTGCCAGCAGTGAAGGGACTACTAAGGGAGGGCGCACAGATACGCAGTATTTT
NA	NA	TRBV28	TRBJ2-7	CASSLLVLSSYEQYF	TGTGCCAGCAGTTTACTCGTTCTAAGCTCCTACGAGCAGTACTTC
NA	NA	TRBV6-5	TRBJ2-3	CASRTGGGGYTQYF	TGTGCCAGCAGGACTGGGGGAGGGGGATATACGCAGTATTTT
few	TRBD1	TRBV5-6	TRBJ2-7	CASSTGVAQYF	TGTGCCAGCAGTACAGGGGTGGCGCAGTACTTC
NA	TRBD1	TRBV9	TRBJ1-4	CASTGGMGGEKLFF	TGTGCCAGTACAGGGGGAATGGGCGGTGAAAAACTGTTTTTT
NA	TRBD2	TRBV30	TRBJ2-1	CAWRGTRGEQFF	TGTGCCTGGAGGGGGACTAGGGGTGAGCAGTTCTTC
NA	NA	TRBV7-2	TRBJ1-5	CASSRQGGLANQPQHF	TGTGCCAGCAGCCGGCAAGGTGGACTCGCCAATCAGCCCCAGCATTTT
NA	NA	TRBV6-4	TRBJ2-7	CASSDSMESGAALEQYF	TGTGCCAGCAGTGACTCGATGGAGTCAGGGGCGGCTCTCGAGCAGTACTTC
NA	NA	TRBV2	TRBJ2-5	CASTEYGATQYF	TGTGCCAGCACCGAGTATGGGGCGACCCAGTACTTC
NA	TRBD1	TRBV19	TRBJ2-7	CASSAKRDSLLYEQYF	TGTGCCAGTAGTGCCAAACGGGACAGCCTCCTTTACGAGCAGTACTTC
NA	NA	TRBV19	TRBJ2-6	CASSIDSSGANVLTF	TGTGCCAGTAGTATTGACAGCTCTGGGGCCAACGTCCTGACTTTC
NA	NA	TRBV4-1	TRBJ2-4	CASSQAGGPIQYF	TGCGCCAGCAGCCAAGCAGGAGGCCCCATTCAGTACTTC
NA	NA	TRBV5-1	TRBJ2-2	CASSLFSDTGELFF	TGCGCCAGCAGCTTGTTCTCTGACACCGGGGAGCTGTTTTTT